These T cell receptor beta chains were read from a single sample in a study of blood T cell repertoires in COVID-19. Sequencing used immunoSEQ multiplex PCR; TCRdb keeps in-frame clones, though not all of them. The sample shows 150,000 to 200,000 clones, under 85% of them seen only once. Sequencing was done on a sample of peripheral blood. These receptors were collected from a man aged 70 or older with acute or convalescent COVID-19. The CDR3 runs from the conserved cysteine through the conserved F or W. A D gene is named only where the DNA matches it firmly. Not every row has a clone size; where given, it reads once, few, many or a size class.

TRBJ1-5 . TRBV3-1/TRBV3-2 . CASSLSGQPQHF TGTGCCAGCAGCCTGTCGGGTCAGCCCCAGCATTTT
TRBJ1-6 . TRBV27 . CASSLSRGLSSPLHF TGTGCCAGCAGTTTATCCAGAGGGTTAAGTTCACCCCTCCACTTT
TRBJ1-1 . TRBV6-5 . CASSYSSPHGAFF TGTGCCAGCAGTTACTCCAGTCCCCACGGGGCTTTCTTT
TRBJ1-4 . TRBV28 TRBD1 CASSPGGTNEKLFF TGTGCCAGCAGCCCAGGGGGCACTAATGAAAAACTGTTTTTT
TRBJ2-7 . TRBV5-1 TRBD2 CASSKGTSGGQYEQYF TGCGCCAGCAGCAAGGGTACTAGCGGGGGGCAATACGAGCAGTACTTC
TRBJ1-2 . TRBV5-6 . CASSIGQSYGYTF TGTGCCAGCAGCATTGGACAGAGCTATGGCTACACCTTC
TRBJ1-2 . TRBV5-1 . CASSLERTGGGYTF TGCGCCAGCAGCTTGGAAAGGACTGGAGGAGGCTACACCTTC
TRBJ2-4 . TRBV18 TRBD1 CASSPDRGWENIQYF TGTGCCAGCTCACCTGACAGGGGTTGGGAAAACATTCAGTACTTC
TRBJ2-3 . TRBV5-1 TRBD1 CASSTGQETQYF TGCGCCAGCAGCACAGGACAGGAGACGCAGTATTTT
TRBJ2-1 . TRBV5-1 . CASSLQGSSYNEQFF TGCGCCAGCAGCTTACAAGGGAGCTCCTACAATGAGCAGTTCTTC
TRBJ2-7 . TRBV28 TRBD2 CASSFSAGAYEQYF TGTGCCAGCAGTTTTTCCGCGGGAGCCTACGAGCAGTACTTC
TRBJ2-3 . TRBV28 TRBD1 CASRKWTGGGTDTQYF TGTGCCAGCAGAAAATGGACAGGGGGCGGCACAGATACGCAGTATTTT
TRBJ2-1 . TRBV27 TRBD2 CASSSGTYNEQFF TGTGCCAGCAGTAGCGGGACCTACAATGAGCAGTTCTTC
TRBJ1-2 . TRBV7-2 TRBD1 CASSVGQEVYGYTF TGTGCCAGCAGCGTCGGACAGGAGGTCTATGGCTACACCTTC
TRBJ1-3 . TRBV12-3/TRBV12-4 . CASSSSSGNTIYF TGTGCCAGCAGTTCCAGCTCTGGAAACACCATATATTTT
TRBJ2-7 few TRBV28 TRBD1 CASSLDRGQQYF TGTGCCAGCAGCCTAGACAGGGGACAGCAGTACTTC
TRBJ2-3 . TRBV7-9 . CASSPVDTQYF TGTGCCAGCAGCCCCGTCGATACGCAGTATTTT
TRBJ2-1 . TRBV28 TRBD2 CATGGAYNEQFF TGTGCCACCGGGGGGGCCTACAATGAGCAGTTCTTC
TRBJ2-7 few TRBV5-3 . CARSLAISCEQYF TGTGCCAGAAGCTTGGCTATTAGTTGCGAGCAGTACTTC
TRBJ2-1 . TRBV19 TRBD2 CASSIAGTSGNNEQFF TGTGCCAGTAGTATAGCGGGGACTAGCGGAAACAATGAGCAGTTCTTC
TRBJ1-2 many TRBV5-6 TRBD1 CASSLDRDIYGYTF TGTGCCAGCAGCCTAGACAGGGACATCTATGGCTACACCTTC
TRBJ1-4 . TRBV9 TRBD1 CASSAGQGGFEKLFF TGTGCCAGCAGCGCGGGACAGGGAGGTTTTGAAAAACTGTTTTTT
TRBJ1-4 . TRBV7-9 . CAWAGATREKLFF TGTGCCTGGGCAGGGGCCACTAGGGAAAAACTGTTTTTT
TRBJ2-7 . TRBV11-1 TRBD1 CASSSSALQGVGEQYF TGTGCCAGCAGCTCATCAGCCCTACAGGGGGTGGGGGAGCAGTACTTC